The 18 T cell receptor beta chains presented below share a single source sample, sequenced in a study of shared clonotypes between healthy human individuals. Profiled with immunoSEQ multiplex PCR; TCRdb holds only in-frame clones, not every one. The sample contains 2 million to 3 million clones, approximately 90% of which appear only once. Sequenced sample: naive CD4+ T cells sorted from blood. Subset in this sample: CD45RA+ positively selected. The receptors shown here come from a man between 18 and 29 years old in good health.

The rearrangement joins TRBV19 to TRBJ1-5; TRBD1 is a possible D gene (6 bases). Germline V gene data show CDR1 as LNHDA and CDR2 as SQIVND (reference sequence). The CDR3 length is 15 residues. The germline V and J ends were trimmed by 4 bases and 2 bases, with 12 bases remaining between them. CDR3 residues: CASSKGVDGNQPQHF. The CDR3 DNA reads TGTGCCAGTAGTAAGGGGGTCGATGGCAATCAGCCCCAGCATTTT.

The genes are TRBV11-1 and TRBJ1-6; unclear D gene. The germline CDR1 and CDR2 sequences are SGHAT and FQDESV (reference sequence). This CDR3 contains 16 residues. V gave up 5 bases and J gave up 0 bases, with 11 bases separating them. Written as DNA, the CDR3 is TGTGCCAGCAGCGCCGCCCTTGGCTCCTATAATTCACCCCTCCACTTT. It encodes CASSAALGSYNSPLHF.

Regarding this clone: The same CDR3 also results from other DNA sequences found in this sample. The rearrangement uses TRBV7-2 and TRBJ1-6; D might be TRBD1 (5 bases). Trimming pared 0 bases from V and 6 bases from J, leaving 6 bases between. This CDR3 contains 14 residues. CDR1 is SGHTA, CDR2 FQGNSA, per germline. CDR3 DNA sequence: TGTGCCAGCAGCTTAGCGACAGCTAATTCACCCCTCCACTTT. Protein: CASSLATANSPLHF.

The chain couples TRBV6-4 to TRBJ2-7, with TRBD2 identical over 14 bases. V shed 7 bases, J shed 3 bases, and the junction held 8 bases outside the gene matches. Per germline, CDR1 MRHNA and CDR2 SNTAGT. CDR3 length: 16 residues. CDR3 loop: CASKTSGRAVIYEQYF. CDR3 coding DNA: TGTGCCAGCAAGACTAGCGGGAGGGCCGTTATCTACGAGCAGTACTTC.

The rearrangement uses TRBV11-2 and TRBJ2-1; D is perhaps TRBD1 or TRBD2 (5 bases each). CDR3 length equals 12 residues. Germline V lookup: CDR1 SGHAT, CDR2 FQNNGV. Trimming left V 5 bases short and J 10 bases short, with 12 bases between. The CDR3 coding sequence is TGTGCCAGCAGCCAGTGGGGGAGAGAGCAGTTCTTC. Protein sequence: CASSQWGREQFF.

V usage is TRBV6-1 and J usage is TRBJ1-5; TRBD1 matches 8 bases. This CDR3 has 15 residues. The junction had 8 bases not matched to a gene; V was cut back by 6 bases and J by 4 bases. Germline CDR1 is MNHNS and CDR2 is SASEGT. The chain's CDR3 is CASSLRDRSNQPQHF. DNA of the CDR3: TGTGCCAGCAGCCTCCGGGACAGGTCTAATCAGCCCCAGCATTTT.

This clone came up once. This chain connects TRBV28 to TRBJ2-6, with TRBD1 as a possible D gene (6 bases). Trimming removed 6 bases at V and 1 base at J, with 13 bases between. The CDR3 spans 16 residues. In germline, CDR1 is MDHEN, CDR2 SYDVKM. The CDR3 reads CASSLMGASGANVLTF. CDR3 sequence (DNA): TGTGCCAGCAGCTTAATGGGGGCTTCTGGGGCCAACGTCCTGACTTTC.

In its sample, this clone was seen a few times. The chain uses TRBV29-1 and TRBJ1-1; D not resolved. Germline values: CDR1 SQVTM, CDR2 ANQGSEA. V was trimmed by 6 bases and J by 1 base, leaving 12 bases between them. The CDR3 consists of 13 residues. CDR3 region: CSVALRENTEAFF. The CDR3 DNA reads TGCAGCGTCGCCCTCCGGGAGAACACTGAAGCTTTCTTT.

This rearrangement joins TRBV30 to TRBJ2-5; 12 nucleotides align to TRBD2. Germline V gives CDR1 GTSNPN, CDR2 SVGIG (reference sequence). This CDR3 contains 14 residues. Trimming at V came to 4 bases and at J to 4 bases, leaving 4 bases not matched to a gene. The CDR3 reads CAWTRLAGAETQYF. DNA for the CDR3: TGTGCCTGGACAAGACTAGCGGGAGCAGAGACCCAGTACTTC.

This clone came up once. Other DNA sequences in the sample encode the same CDR3. CDR3 in DNA: TGTGCCTGGAGTGATCAGGGGAATCAGCCCCAGCATTTT. Its protein product is CAWSDQGNQPQHF. The rearrangement uses TRBV30 and TRBJ1-5, with D possibly being TRBD1 (6 bases). Looked up from germline, CDR1 is GTSNPN and CDR2 is SVGIG (reference sequence). This CDR3 comprises 13 residues. The germline V and J ends were trimmed by 1 base and 4 bases, with 8 bases remaining between them.

The chain combines TRBV12-5 with TRBJ2-1; 8 bases agree with TRBD2. The CDR3 totals 15 residues. Unmatched junction bases numbered 5, after V lost 1 base and J lost 6 bases. Germline V gene sequence: CDR1 LGHNT, CDR2 FRNRAP. CDR3 protein: CASGLGSGNANEQFF. CDR3 DNA sequence: TGTGCTAGTGGTTTGGGTAGCGGGAACGCCAATGAGCAGTTCTTC. Full variable domain (missing parts from reference TRBV12-5 and TRBJ2-1): DARVTQTPRHKVTEMGQEVTMRCQPILGHNTVFWYRQTMMQGLELLAYFRNRAPLDDSGMPKDRFSAEMPDATLATLKIQPSEPRDSAVYFCASGLGSGNANEQFFGPGTRLTVL.

V usage is TRBV2 and J usage is TRBJ2-5; a weak D match, TRBD1 (5 bases). The germline gives CDR1 SNHLY, CDR2 FYNNEI. The CDR3 has 13 amino acids. Trimming took off 7 bases at V and 2 bases at J, with 11 bases between the two ends. The CDR3 bases are TGTGCCAGCACCGCGACAGAGCAAGAGACCCAGTACTTC. Amino acid sequence: CASTATEQETQYF.

This clone was recorded only once. The chain recombines TRBV30 with TRBJ2-2; D gene unclear. This CDR3 contains 15 residues. CDR1 and CDR2 from the germline V gene are GTSNPN and SVGIG (reference sequence). V was clipped by 0 bases and J by 1 base, with 9 bases between them. The CDR3 coding sequence is TGTGCCTGGAGTGTACTTCGGTTGAACACCGGGGAGCTGTTTTTT. As protein: CAWSVLRLNTGELFF.

CDR3 loop: CASSPLMGVGYEQYF. DNA for the CDR3: TGTGCCAGCTCACCCCTGATGGGGGTAGGCTACGAGCAGTACTTC. The chain carries TRBV18 and TRBJ2-7; either TRBD1 or TRBD2 may fit D (5 bases each). There are 15 residues in the CDR3. Germline loops: CDR1 KGHSH, CDR2 LQKENI. Trimming cost V 3 bases and J 3 bases, with 15 bases left between them. Full variable domain (outside the CDR3, taken from reference TRBV18 and TRBJ2-7): NAGVMQNPRHLVRRRGQEARLRCSPMKGHSHVYWYRQLPEEGLKFMVYLQKENIIDESGMPKERFSAEFPKEGPSILRIQQVVRGDSAAYFCASSPLMGVGYEQYFGPGTRLTVT.

V gene TRBV28 combines with J gene TRBJ1-5; D may be TRBD1 (6 bases). The CDR3 is 14 residues long. Looked up from germline, CDR1 is MDHEN and CDR2 is SYDVKM. V was shortened by 3 bases and J by 5 bases, with 11 bases between the two germline ends. The CDR3 region is CASSLGRGDQPQHF. CDR3 DNA: TGTGCCAGCAGTTTGGGTAGGGGGGATCAGCCCCAGCATTTT. The whole variable domain, filled in from reference TRBV28 and TRBJ1-5, reads DVKVTQSSRYLVKRTGEKVFLECVQDMDHENMFWYRQDPGLGLRLIYFSYDVKMKEKGDIPEGYSVSREKKERFSLILESASTNQTSMYLCASSLGRGDQPQHFGDGTRLSIL.

The genes are TRBV6-5 and TRBJ2-7; no reliable D call. With 0 bases removed from V and 10 bases from J, the gap between germline ends came to 16 bases. From germline, CDR1 is MNHEY and CDR2 SVGAGI. The CDR3 extends over 14 amino acids. CDR3 protein: CASSYSNLGTSQYF. In DNA, the CDR3 is TGTGCCAGCAGTTACTCGAATCTAGGAACGAGCCAGTACTTC.

The chain is built from TRBV19 and TRBJ2-2; 8 nucleotides match TRBD2. The CDR3 is 14 residues long. From germline, CDR1 is LNHDA and CDR2 SQIVND (reference sequence). Germline trimming cut 6 bases from V and 2 bases from J; bases unmatched to any gene: 2. DNA for the CDR3: TGTGCCAGTAGACTAGCGGTAAACACCGGGGAGCTGTTTTTT. This gives the protein CASRLAVNTGELFF.

The chain recombines TRBV5-8 with TRBJ2-3; D is tentatively TRBD1 or TRBD2 (5 bases each). The CDR3 consists of 15 residues. V lost 0 bases and J 0 bases, leaving 8 bases between the germline ends. The germline V gene has CDR1 SGHTS and CDR2 YDEGEE. Written as DNA, the CDR3 is TGTGCCAGCAGCTTGGAGGGACGAAGCACAGATACGCAGTATTTT. Its translation: CASSLEGRSTDTQYF.